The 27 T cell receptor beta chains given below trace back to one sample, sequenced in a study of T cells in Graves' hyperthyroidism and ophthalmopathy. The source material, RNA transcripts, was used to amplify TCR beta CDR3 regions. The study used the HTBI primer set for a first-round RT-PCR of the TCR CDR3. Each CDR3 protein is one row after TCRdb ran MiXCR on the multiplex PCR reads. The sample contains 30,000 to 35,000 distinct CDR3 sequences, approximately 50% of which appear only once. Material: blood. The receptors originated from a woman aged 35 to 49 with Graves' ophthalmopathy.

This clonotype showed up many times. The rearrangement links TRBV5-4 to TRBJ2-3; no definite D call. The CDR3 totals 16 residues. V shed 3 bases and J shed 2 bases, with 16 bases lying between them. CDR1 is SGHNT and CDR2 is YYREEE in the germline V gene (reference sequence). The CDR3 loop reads CASSSDARANTDTQYF. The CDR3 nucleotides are TGTGCCAGCAGCTCGGACGCCCGGGCAAACACAGATACGCAGTATTTT.

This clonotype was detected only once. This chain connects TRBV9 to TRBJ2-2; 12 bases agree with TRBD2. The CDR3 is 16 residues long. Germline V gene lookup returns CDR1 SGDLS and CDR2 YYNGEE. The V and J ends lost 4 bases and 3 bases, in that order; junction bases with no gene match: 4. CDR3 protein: CASSPGLAGYTGELFF. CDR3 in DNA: TGTGCCAGCAGCCCTGGACTAGCGGGGTACACCGGGGAGCTGTTTTTT.

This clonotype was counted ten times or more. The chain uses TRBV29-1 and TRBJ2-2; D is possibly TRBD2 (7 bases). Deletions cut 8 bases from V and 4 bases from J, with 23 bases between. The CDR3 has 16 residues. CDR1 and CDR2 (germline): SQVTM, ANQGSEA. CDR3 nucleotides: TGCAGCTATTCCAAAGCATGGGGGGGCCCCACCGGGGAGCTGTTTTTT. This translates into CSYSKAWGGPTGELFF.

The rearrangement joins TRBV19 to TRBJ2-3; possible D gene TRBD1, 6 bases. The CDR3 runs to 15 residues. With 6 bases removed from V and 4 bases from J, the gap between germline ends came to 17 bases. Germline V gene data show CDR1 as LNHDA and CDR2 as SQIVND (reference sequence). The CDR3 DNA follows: TGTGCCAGTAGACCCAACAGGGAAGTCGCAGATACGCAGTATTTT. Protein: CASRPNREVADTQYF.

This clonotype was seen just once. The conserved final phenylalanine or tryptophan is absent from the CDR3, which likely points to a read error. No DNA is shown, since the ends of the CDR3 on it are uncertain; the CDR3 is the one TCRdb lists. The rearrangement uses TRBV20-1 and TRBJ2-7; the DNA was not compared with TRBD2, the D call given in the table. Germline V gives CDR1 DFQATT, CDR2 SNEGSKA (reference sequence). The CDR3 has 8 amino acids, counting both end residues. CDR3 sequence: CSARVRAG.

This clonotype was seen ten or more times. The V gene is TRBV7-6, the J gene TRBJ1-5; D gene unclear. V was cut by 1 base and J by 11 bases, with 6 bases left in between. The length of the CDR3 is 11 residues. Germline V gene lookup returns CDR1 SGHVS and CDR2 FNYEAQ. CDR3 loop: CASSLGETQHF. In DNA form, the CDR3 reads TGTGCCAGCAGCTTAGGGGAGACCCAGCATTTT.

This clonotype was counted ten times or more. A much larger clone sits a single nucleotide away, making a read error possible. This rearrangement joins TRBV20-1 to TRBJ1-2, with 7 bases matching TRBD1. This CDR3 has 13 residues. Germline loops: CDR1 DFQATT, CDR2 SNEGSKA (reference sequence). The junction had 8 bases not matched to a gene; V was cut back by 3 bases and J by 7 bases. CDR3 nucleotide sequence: TGCAGTGCTAGGAACCAGGGGGTTTCTGGCTACACCTTC. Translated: CSARNQGVSGYTF.

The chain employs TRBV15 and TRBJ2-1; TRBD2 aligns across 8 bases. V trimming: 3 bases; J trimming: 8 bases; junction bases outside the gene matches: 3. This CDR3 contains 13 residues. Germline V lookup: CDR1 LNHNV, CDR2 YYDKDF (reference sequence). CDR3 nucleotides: TGTGCCACCAGCAGCGGGGGGGCATATGAGCAGTTCTTC. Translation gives CATSSGGAYEQFF.

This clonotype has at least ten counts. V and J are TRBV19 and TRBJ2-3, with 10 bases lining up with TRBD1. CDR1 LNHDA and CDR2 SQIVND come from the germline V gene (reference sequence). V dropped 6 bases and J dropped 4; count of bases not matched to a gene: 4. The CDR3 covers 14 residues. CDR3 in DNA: TGTGCCAGTAGAAAGACAGGGGGCGCAGATACGCAGTATTTT. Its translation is CASRKTGGADTQYF.

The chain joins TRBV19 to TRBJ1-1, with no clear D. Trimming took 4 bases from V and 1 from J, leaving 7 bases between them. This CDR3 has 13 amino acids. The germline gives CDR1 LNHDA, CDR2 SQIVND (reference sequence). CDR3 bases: TGTGCCAGTAGTACGGGAGAGAACACTGAAGCTTTCTTT. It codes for CASSTGENTEAFF. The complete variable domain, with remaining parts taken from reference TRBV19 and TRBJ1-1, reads DGGITQSPKYLFRKEGQNVTLSCEQNLNHDAMYWYRQDPGQGLRLIYYSQIVNDFQKGDIAEGYSVSREKKESFPLTVTSAQKNPTAFYLCASSTGENTEAFFGQGTRLTVV.

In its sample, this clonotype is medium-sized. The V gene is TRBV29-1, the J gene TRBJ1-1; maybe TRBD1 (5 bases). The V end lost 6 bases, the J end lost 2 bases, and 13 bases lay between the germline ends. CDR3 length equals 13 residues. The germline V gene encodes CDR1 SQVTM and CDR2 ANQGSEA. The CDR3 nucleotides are TGCAGCGTGAGAACCCAGGGTAACACTGAAGCTTTCTTT. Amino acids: CSVRTQGNTEAFF.

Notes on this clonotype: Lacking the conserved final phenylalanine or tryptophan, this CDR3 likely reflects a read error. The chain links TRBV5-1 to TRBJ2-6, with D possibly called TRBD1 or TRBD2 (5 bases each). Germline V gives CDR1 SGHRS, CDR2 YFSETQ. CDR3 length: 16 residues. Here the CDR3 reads CASSRDGLSGANALTL. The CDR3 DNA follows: TGCGCCAGCAGCCGGGACGGACTCTCTGGGGCCAACGCCCTGACTCTC.

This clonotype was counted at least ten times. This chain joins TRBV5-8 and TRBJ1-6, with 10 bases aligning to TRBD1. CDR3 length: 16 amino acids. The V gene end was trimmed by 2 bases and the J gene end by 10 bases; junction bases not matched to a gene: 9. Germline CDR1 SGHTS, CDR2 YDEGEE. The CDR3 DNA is TGTGCCAGCAGCTTTGGGGGGGGGACAGGGGCCTCACCCCTCCACTTT. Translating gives CASSFGGGTGASPLHF. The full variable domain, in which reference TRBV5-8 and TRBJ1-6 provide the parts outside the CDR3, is EAGVTQSPTHLIKTRGQQATLRCSPISGHTSVYWYQQALGLGLQFLLWYDEGEERNRGNFPPRFSGRQFPNYSSELNVNALELEDSALYLCASSFGGGTGASPLHFGNGTRLTVT.

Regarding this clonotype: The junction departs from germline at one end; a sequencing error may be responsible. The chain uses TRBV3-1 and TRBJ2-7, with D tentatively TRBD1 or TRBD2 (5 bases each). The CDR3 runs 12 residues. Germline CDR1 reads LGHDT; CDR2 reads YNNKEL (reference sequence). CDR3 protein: CASSRGLYEQCF. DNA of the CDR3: TGTGCTAGCAGCCGGGGCCTCTACGAGCAGTGCTTC.

The CDR3 nucleotides are TGTGCCACCAGCAGAGCCACAGATAATGAAAAACTGTTTTTT. This gives the protein CATSRATDNEKLFF. The chain links TRBV15 to TRBJ1-4, with D unclear. The CDR3 consists of 14 residues. Germline V lookup: CDR1 LNHNV, CDR2 YYDKDF (reference sequence). Between the trimmed V and J ends, which lost 1 base and 4 bases, there was a span of 7 bases.

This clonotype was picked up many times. Here the CDR3 DNA reads TGTGCCAGCAGTAAAACCGGGACTAGCGGGAGTTCCTACGAGCAGTACTTC. Its protein is CASSKTGTSGSSYEQYF. The chain joins TRBV7-8 to TRBJ2-7; TRBD2 agrees at 14 bases. The CDR3 loop spans 17 amino acids. Trimming removed 6 bases from V and 1 base from J; junction bases left unmatched: 8. Germline V gives CDR1 SGHVS, CDR2 FQNEAQ.

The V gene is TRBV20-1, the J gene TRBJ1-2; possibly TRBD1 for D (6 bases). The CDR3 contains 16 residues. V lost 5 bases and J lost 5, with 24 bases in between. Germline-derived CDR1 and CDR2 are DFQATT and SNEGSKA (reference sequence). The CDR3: CSAPPGAGALSYGYTF. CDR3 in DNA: TGCAGTGCTCCCCCTGGGGCAGGGGCCCTTAGTTATGGCTACACCTTC.

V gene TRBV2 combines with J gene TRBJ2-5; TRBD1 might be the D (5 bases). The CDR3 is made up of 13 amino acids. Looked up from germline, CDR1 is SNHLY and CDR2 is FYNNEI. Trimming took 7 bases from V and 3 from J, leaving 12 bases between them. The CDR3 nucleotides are TGTGCCAGCATGCTCGAGACAGAAGAGACCCAGTACTTC. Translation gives CASMLETEETQYF. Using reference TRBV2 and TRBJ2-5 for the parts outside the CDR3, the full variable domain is EPEVTQTPSHQVTQMGQEVILRCVPISNHLYFYWYRQILGQKVEFLVSFYNNEISEKSEIFDDQFSVERPDGSNFTLKIRSTKLEDSAMYFCASMLETEETQYFGPGTRLLVL.

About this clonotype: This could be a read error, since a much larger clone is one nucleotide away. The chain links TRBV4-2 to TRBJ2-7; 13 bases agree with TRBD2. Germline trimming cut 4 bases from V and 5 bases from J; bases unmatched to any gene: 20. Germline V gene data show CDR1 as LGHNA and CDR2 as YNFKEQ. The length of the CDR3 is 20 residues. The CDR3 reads CASSRSPGTGTSGVSDEQYF. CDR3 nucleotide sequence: TGTGCCAGCAGCCGAAGTCCCGGGACAGGGACTAGCGGGGTTTCCGACGAGCAGTACTTC.

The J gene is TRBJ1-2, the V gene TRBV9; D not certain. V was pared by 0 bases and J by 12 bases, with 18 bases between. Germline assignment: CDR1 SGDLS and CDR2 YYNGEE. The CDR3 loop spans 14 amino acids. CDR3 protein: CASSVGPLSSGNTF. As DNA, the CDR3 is TGTGCCAGCAGCGTAGGACCGTTGAGCTCTGGAAACACCTTC.

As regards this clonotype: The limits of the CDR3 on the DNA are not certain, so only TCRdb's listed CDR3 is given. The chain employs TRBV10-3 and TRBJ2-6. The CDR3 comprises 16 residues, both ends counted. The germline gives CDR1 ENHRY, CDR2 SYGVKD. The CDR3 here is CAISAYTFWVWLHLRF.

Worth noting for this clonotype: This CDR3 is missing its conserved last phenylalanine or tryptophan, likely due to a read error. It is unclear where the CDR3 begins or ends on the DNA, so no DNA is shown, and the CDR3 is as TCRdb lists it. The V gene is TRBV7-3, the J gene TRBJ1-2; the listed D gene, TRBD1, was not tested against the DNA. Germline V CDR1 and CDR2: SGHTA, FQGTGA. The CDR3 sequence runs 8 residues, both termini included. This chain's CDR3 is CASSPPGQ.

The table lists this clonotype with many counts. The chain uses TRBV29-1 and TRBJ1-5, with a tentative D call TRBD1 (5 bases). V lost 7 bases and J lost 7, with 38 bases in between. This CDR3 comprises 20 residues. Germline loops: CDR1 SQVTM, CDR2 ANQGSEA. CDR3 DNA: TGCAGCGCCATTAACCTCCCCATACCCCAGGAGGGGACGGTGGGACAGCCCCAGCATTTT. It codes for CSAINLPIPQEGTVGQPQHF.

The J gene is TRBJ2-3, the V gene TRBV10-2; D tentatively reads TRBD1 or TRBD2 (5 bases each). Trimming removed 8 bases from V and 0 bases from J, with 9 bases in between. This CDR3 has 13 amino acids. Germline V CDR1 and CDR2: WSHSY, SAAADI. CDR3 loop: CASARDSTDTQYF. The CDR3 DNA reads TGCGCCAGCGCCAGGGACAGCACAGATACGCAGTATTTT.

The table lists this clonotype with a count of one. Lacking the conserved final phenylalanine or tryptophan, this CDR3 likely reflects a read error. CDR3 in amino acids: CASVSGTVSNQPQHV. The CDR3 DNA reads as TGTGCCAGCGTGTCCGGGACAGTTAGCAATCAGCCCCAGCATGTT. The chain has TRBV6-1 and TRBJ1-5; 7 bases align to TRBD1. The CDR3 is 15 residues long. Per germline, CDR1 MNHNS and CDR2 SASEGT. The V segment lost 8 bases and the J segment 0 bases; nucleotides outside the gene matches: 7.

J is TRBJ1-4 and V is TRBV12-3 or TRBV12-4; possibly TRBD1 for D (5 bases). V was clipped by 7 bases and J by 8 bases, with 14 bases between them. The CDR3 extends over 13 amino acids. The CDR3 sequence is CASKFGGIEKLFF. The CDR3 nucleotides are TGTGCCAGCAAGTTCGGGGGAATCGAAAAACTGTTTTTT.

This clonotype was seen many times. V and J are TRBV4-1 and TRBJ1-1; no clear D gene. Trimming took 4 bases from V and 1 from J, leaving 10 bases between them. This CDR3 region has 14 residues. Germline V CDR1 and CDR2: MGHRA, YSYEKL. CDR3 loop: CASSLLGRNTEAFF. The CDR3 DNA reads TGCGCCAGCAGCCTTCTTGGCAGGAACACTGAAGCTTTCTTT.